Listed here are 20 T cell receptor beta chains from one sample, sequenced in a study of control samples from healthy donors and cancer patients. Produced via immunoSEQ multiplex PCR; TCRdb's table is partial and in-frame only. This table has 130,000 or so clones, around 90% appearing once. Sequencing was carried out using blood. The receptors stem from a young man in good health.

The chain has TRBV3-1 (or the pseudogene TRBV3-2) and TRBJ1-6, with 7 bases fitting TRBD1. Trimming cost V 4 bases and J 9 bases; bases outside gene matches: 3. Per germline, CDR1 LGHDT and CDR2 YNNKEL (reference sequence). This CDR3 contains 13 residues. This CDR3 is CASSREGASPLHF. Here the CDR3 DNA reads TGTGCCAGCAGCCGCGAGGGGGCTTCACCCCTCCACTTT.

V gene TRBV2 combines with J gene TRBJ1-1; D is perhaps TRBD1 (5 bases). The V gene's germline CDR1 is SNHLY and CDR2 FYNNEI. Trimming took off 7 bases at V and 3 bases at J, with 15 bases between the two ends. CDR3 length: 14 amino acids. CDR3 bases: TGTGCCAGCAAACCAGGGATTGAGTACACTGAAGCTTTCTTT. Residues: CASKPGIEYTEAFF. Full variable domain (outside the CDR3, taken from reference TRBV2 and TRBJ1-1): EPEVTQTPSHQVTQMGQEVILRCVPISNHLYFYWYRQILGQKVEFLVSFYNNEISEKSEIFDDQFSVERPDGSNFTLKIRSTKLEDSAMYFCASKPGIEYTEAFFGQGTRLTVV.

The CDR3 DNA reads as TGTGCCAGTAGTATAGCTAGCGGGGACCAAGAGACCCAGTACTTC. Its translation: CASSIASGDQETQYF. This chain joins TRBV19 and TRBJ2-5; 9 bases map to TRBD2. CDR1 and CDR2 (germline): LNHDA, SQIVND (reference sequence). This CDR3 spans 15 amino acids. Trimming cost V 1 base and J 0 bases; bases outside gene matches: 0.

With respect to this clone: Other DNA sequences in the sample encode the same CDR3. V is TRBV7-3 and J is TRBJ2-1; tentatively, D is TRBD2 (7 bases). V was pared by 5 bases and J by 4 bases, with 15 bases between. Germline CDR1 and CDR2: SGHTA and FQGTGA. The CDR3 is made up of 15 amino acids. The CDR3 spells CASSPLAGAYNEQFF. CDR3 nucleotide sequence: TGTGCCAGCAGCCCCCTCGCGGGGGCTTACAATGAGCAGTTCTTC.

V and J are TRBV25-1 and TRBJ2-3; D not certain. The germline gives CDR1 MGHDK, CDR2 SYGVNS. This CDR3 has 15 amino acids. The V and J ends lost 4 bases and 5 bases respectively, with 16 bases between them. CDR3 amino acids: CASSVPHALVDTQYF. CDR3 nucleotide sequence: TGTGCCAGCAGTGTCCCCCATGCCCTAGTAGATACGCAGTATTTT.

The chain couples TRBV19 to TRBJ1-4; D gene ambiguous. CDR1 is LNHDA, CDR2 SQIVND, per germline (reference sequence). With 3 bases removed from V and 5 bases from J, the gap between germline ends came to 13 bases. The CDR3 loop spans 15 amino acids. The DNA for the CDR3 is TGTGCCAGTAGTATTTTCGGGCAGATCAATGAAAAACTGTTTTTT. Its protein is CASSIFGQINEKLFF.

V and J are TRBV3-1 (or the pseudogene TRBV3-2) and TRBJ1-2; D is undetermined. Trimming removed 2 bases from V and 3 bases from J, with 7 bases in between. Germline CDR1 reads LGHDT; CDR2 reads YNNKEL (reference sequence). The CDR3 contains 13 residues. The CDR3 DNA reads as TGTGCCAGCAGCCAATGGGTTGACTATGGCTACACCTTC. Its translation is CASSQWVDYGYTF.

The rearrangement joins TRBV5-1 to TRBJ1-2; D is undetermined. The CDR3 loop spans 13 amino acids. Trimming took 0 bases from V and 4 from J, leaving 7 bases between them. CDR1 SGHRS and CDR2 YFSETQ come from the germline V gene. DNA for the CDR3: TGCGCCAGCAGCTTGGGAGCGGTCTATGGCTACACCTTC. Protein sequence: CASSLGAVYGYTF.

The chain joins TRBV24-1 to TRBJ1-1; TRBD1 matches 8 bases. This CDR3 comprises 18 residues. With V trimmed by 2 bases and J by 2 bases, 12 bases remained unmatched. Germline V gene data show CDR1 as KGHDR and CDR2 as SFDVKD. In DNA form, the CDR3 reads TGTGCCACCAGTGATTCGCACGGAGACAGGGGTTTCAACACTGAAGCTTTCTTT. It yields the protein CATSDSHGDRGFNTEAFF.

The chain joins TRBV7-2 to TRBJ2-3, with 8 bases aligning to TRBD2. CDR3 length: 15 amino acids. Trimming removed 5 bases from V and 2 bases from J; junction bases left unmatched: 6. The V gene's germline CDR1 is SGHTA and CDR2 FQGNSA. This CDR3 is CASSRTGGDTDTQYF. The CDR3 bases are TGTGCCAGCAGCAGGACGGGGGGGGACACAGATACGCAGTATTTT.

For the CDR3, the DNA is TGTGCCAGCAGTTTATCGCCATGGGAGACCCAGTACTTC. This sequence encodes CASSLSPWETQYF. V usage is TRBV27 and J usage is TRBJ2-5, with D unclear. The CDR3 loop spans 13 amino acids. The V end was cut by 0 bases, the J end by 5 bases, with 7 bases between. From germline, CDR1 is MNHEY and CDR2 SMNVEV (reference sequence).

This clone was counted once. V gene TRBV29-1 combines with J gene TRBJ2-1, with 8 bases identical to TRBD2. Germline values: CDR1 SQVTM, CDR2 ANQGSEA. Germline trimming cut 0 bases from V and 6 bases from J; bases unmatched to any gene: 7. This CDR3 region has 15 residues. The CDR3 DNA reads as TGCAGCGTTGAAGATCAAGGGACTAGGGGCAATGAGCAGTTCTTC. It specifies CSVEDQGTRGNEQFF.

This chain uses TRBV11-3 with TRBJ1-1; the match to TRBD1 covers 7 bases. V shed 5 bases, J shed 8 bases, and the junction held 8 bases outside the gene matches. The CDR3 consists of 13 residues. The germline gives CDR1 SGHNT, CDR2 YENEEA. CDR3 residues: CASSLSGGDEAFF. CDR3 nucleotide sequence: TGTGCCAGCAGCCTTTCAGGGGGGGACGAAGCTTTCTTT.

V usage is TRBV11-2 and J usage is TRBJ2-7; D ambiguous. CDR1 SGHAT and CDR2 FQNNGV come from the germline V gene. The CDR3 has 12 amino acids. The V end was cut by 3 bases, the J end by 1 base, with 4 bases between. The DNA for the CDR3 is TGTGCCAGCAGCTTCTCTTCCTACGAGCAGTACTTC. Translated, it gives CASSFSSYEQYF.

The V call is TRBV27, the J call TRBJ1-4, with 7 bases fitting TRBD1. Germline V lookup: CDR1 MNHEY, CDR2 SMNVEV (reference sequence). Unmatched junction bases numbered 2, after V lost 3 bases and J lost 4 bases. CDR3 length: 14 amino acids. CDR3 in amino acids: CASSFQGDNEKLFF. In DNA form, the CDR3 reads TGTGCCAGCAGTTTTCAGGGGGATAATGAAAAACTGTTTTTT.

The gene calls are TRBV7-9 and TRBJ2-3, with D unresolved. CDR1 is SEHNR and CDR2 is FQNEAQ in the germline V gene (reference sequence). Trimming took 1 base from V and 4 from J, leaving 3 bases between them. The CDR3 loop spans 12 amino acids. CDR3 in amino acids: CASSLGADTQYF. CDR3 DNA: TGTGCCAGCAGCTTAGGCGCAGATACGCAGTATTTT.

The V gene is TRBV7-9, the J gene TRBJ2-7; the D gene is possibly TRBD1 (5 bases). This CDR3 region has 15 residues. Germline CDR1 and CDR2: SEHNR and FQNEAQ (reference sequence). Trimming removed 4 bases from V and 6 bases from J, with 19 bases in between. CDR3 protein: CASSSSRQFLGEQYF. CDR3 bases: TGTGCCAGCAGCTCCAGTAGACAGTTCCTAGGCGAGCAGTACTTC.

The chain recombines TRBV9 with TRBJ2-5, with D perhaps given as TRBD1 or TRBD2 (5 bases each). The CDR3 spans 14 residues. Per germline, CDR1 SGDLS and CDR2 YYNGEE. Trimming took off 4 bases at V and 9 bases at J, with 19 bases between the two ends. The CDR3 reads CASSPTGLPGAQYF. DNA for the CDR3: TGTGCCAGCAGCCCCACAGGACTGCCTGGGGCCCAGTACTTC.

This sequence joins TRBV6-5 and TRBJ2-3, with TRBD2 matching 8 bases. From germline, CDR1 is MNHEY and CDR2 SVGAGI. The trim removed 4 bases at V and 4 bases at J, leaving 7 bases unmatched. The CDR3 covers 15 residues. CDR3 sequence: CASSLRGAGADTQYF. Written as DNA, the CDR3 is TGTGCCAGCAGTTTGCGGGGGGCCGGGGCAGATACGCAGTATTTT.

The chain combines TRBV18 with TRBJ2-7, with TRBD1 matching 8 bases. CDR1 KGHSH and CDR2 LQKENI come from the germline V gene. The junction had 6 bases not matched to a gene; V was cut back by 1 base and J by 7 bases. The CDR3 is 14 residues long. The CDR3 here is CASSPLDRTGEQYF. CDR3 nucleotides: TGTGCCAGCTCACCACTTGATCGGACAGGGGAGCAGTACTTC.